This T cell receptor beta chain derives from a study of beta chain features in type 1 diabetes. The study, taken as a whole, reports: Shortening of TCRB CDR3s, moderate but significant, appeared in all four CD4+ subsets of Type 1 diabetes patients. cDNA-based sequencing might over-represent cells highly expressing TCR. The similarity of naive, central memory and Treg TCRB repertoires appeared greater among patients than among healthy donors.

On this clone: Its matching antigen is unknown.

This CDR3 has 16 residues. The V gene end was trimmed by 2 bases and the J gene end by 5 bases; junction bases not matched to a gene: 8. In germline, CDR1 is MNHNS, CDR2 SASEGT. Investigators reverse transcribed all isolated RNA, so they sequenced expressed TCRB transcripts. Only in-frame clones appear in the TCRdb table, and some are missing; sequencing was by immunoSEQ multiplex PCR. The table includes about 53,000 clones, 60% to 70% detected once. V and J are TRBV6-1 and TRBJ2-2, with 7 positions matching TRBD1. This receptor was identified in a woman aged 25 to 45 with type 1 diabetes. The sequenced material came from stem cell memory CD4+ T cells from blood. As DNA, the CDR3 is TGTGCCAGCAGTGAACGGAGACAGGGTTGGACCGGGGAGCTGTTTTTT. It specifies CASSERRQGWTGELFF.